The clone carrying this T cell receptor (beta chain) has ten or more counts. Its specificity is not known. It was uncontrolled infection, other autoimmune disease, pregnancy or lactation that excluded patients. Used for diagnoses were clinical symptoms, serum thyroxine and TRAb, thyroid ultrasound and orbital computed tomography. The entry originates in a study of T cells in Graves' hyperthyroidism and ophthalmopathy. Whole-study results and caveats: The authors' 13 V-J model separated ophthalmopathy from stable hyperthyroidism. Most thyroid clonotypes that were expanded above 0.001 also turned up in blood.

Amplified TCR beta CDR3 regions came from RNA transcripts. A set of HTBI primers served as the primers for a first-round RT-PCR of the TCR CDR3. TCRdb re-called the multiplex PCR reads with MiXCR, one entry per CDR3 protein. The table lists 500,000 to 600,000 distinct CDR3 sequences, roughly 46% of them singletons, with around 17% in the top ten. The V end lost 1 base, the J end lost 7 bases, and 12 bases lay between the germline ends. CDR1 SGHRS and CDR2 YFSETQ come from the germline V gene. CDR3 length: 13 residues. Source material: peripheral blood or thyroid tissue (not recorded which). The clonotype was recovered from an adult woman with Graves' disease, either hyperthyroidism or ophthalmopathy (not recorded which). The chain carries TRBV5-1 and TRBJ2-7; D is perhaps TRBD2 (5 bases). Here the CDR3 DNA reads TGCGCCAGCAGCTTGTGGGATCGGACTGAGCAGTACTTC. Translation: CASSLWDRTEQYF. Using reference TRBV5-1 and TRBJ2-7 for the parts outside the CDR3, the full variable domain is KAGVTQTPRYLIKTRGQQVTLSCSPISGHRSVSWYQQTPGQGLQFLFEYFSETQRNKGNFPGRFSGRQFSNSRSEMNVSTLELGDSALYLCASSLWDRTEQYFGPGTRLTVT.